The source of this T cell receptor (beta chain) is a study of cytomegalovirus exposure and HLA in healthy donors. As for the study in general: The same platform was used for the roughly 120 validation repertoires as for the approximately 670 first-cohort repertoires, as reported in a later analysis.

TCRdb's copy holds only in-frame clones and misses some; the assay was immunoSEQ multiplex PCR. The profile covers some 170,000 clones, with about 89% appearing a single time and 2% to 3% taken by the ten largest. The CDR3 spans 15 residues. CDR1 and CDR2 from the germline V gene are ENHRY and SYGVKD. V was pared by 1 base and J by 7 bases, with 4 bases of the junction left unmatched. This clone was observed a handful of times. Its antigen is unknown. The study, taken as a whole, reports: Within the approximately 110 validation repertoires, first-cohort TCR clusters tended to co-occur, according to a later analysis. The investigators catalogued some 150 TCR beta chains as cytomegalovirus-associated.

The TCR sequence derives from a man aged 18 to 35 in good health and CMV-seropositive. V is TRBV10-3 and J is TRBJ1-2; 12 bases are shared with TRBD1. What was sequenced was PBMCs. The CDR3 sequence is CAISELGQGASGYTF. The CDR3, as DNA: TGTGCCATCAGTGAGTTGGGACAGGGGGCTAGTGGCTACACCTTC.